The T cell receptor (beta chain) under discussion was sequenced for a study of monozygotic twins with inflammatory bowel disease. The CDR3 has 14 residues. Per the germline V gene, CDR1 is MNHEY and CDR2 is SVGAGI. For each CDR3 protein, TCRdb gives one entry from its re-call of the 5' RACE reads, without DNA. In all, the sample yields around 380,000 distinct CDR3 sequences. The sequencing input was blood. The source of this sequence is a human donor with ulcerative colitis or Crohn's disease, or a healthy co-twin of an affected twin (not recorded which). The V call is TRBV6-5, the J call TRBJ2-3; TCRdb indicates TRBD1, and absent DNA this call remains unverified. CDR3: CASSYGGMADTQYF.